Reported below is one TCR beta chain. The antigen is unknown. The data were obtained in a study of cytomegalovirus exposure and HLA in healthy donors. Researchers ran the PCR with 60 Vbeta and 13 Jbeta primers. In the original processing: Later analysis identified 80 million to 90 million unique TCR beta chains, some 10 million shared. Profiling relied on immunoSEQ multiplex PCR, and the TCRdb table lists in-frame clones only, not all of them. V, J and clone size are those of that table, while D and trimming were read from the DNA. This table holds fewer than 250,000 clones, over 60% found once. V lost 1 base and J lost 0; bases outside the gene matches: 6. The CDR3 length is 16 residues. The germline CDR1 and CDR2 sequences are SQVTM and ANQGSEA. Study results and limitations: In vitro experiments confirmed that a few CMV-associated chains were specific for CMV antigens.

This chain joins TRBV29-1 and TRBJ2-3, with 8 bases aligning to TRBD1. Sequenced material: PBMCs. The receptor was derived from a young man in good health and CMV-seronegative. CDR3 sequence (DNA): TGCAGCGTTGAAGCCCCAGGGGGCGGGAGCACAGATACGCAGTATTTT. It encodes CSVEAPGGGSTDTQYF.